This TCR beta chain was found in a study of low-dose radiotherapy and immunotherapy resistance in tumors. Germline-derived CDR1 and CDR2 are MNHEY and SVGEGT. The CDR3 covers 14 residues. V lost 5 bases to trimming and J lost 2 bases, with 13 bases between them. Alpha and beta chains were covered, as first-strand cDNA relied on TRAV- and TRBV-specific primers. TCRs were put through 20 PCR cycles of amplification with Phusion. A constant-region primer and the V-primer adapter served as the primer pair. MiXCR, run by TCRdb on the reads, gives a single entry per CDR3 protein. The repertoire consists of about 82,000 distinct CDR3 sequences, with about 20% occurring once and the leading ten covering around 6.3%. This clonotype has a count of ten or more. Time point given: before trial treatment.

This receptor was taken from a male donor with prostate cancer. The chain employs TRBV6-2 or TRBV6-3 and TRBJ2-7, with D possibly matching TRBD1 (6 bases). The sequencing here drew on PBMCs, taken before treatment. The CDR3 sequence: CASSRRTETYEQYF. Here the CDR3 DNA reads TGTGCCAGCAGTAGGAGGACAGAAACCTACGAGCAGTACTTC.